The rows below give T cell receptor beta chains drawn from one sample of a study of shared clonotypes between healthy human individuals. Using immunoSEQ multiplex PCR, the repertoire was profiled, and TCRdb retains in-frame clones only, with some absent. The sample lists approximately 1,500,000 clones, around 97% seen once, with 1.2% in the top ten. The sequencing sample was made of naive CD4+ T cells sorted from blood. The receptors originated from a man aged 25-40 years in good health. Each CDR3 is given with its conserved first and last residue. A D gene is named only where the DNA matches it firmly. Rows may omit the clone size; those that give it use once, few, many or a size class.

d_call	v_call	clone_size	j_call	cdr3_aa	cdr3_nt
TRBD1	TRBV9	NA	TRBJ1-2	CASSVDYRGYNGYTF	TGTGCCAGCAGCGTAGACTACAGGGGATACAATGGCTACACCTTC
NA	TRBV9	once	TRBJ2-5	CASSRYDLYQETQYF	TGTGCCAGCAGCCGCTACGACCTGTACCAAGAGACCCAGTACTTC
NA	TRBV19	NA	TRBJ1-5	CASSPGVRQPQHF	TGTGCCAGTAGTCCAGGGGTTAGGCAGCCCCAGCATTTT
NA	TRBV10-1	few	TRBJ1-2	CASSPRRADGYTF	TGCGCCAGCAGTCCCCGCAGGGCGGATGGCTACACCTTC
NA	TRBV1	NA	TRBJ2-1	CTSSQLPPRPSSYNEQFF	TGCACCAGCAGCCAATTACCCCCTCGGCCTAGCTCCTACAATGAGCAGTTCTTC
TRBD2	TRBV6-1	NA	TRBJ2-3	CASMPGLDFTDTQYF	TGTGCCAGCATGCCGGGACTAGACTTCACAGATACGCAGTATTTT
NA	TRBV6-5	once	TRBJ2-3	CASRADLGSTDTQYF	TGTGCCAGCAGGGCAGACCTTGGTAGCACAGATACGCAGTATTTT
NA	TRBV19	NA	TRBJ1-4	CASSNSGQGNEKLFF	TGTGCCAGTAGCAACTCCGGGCAGGGAAATGAAAAACTGTTTTTT
TRBD2	TRBV5-4	NA	TRBJ2-5	CASSPGIAGARETQYF	TGTGCCAGCAGTCCCGGGATAGCGGGAGCGAGGGAGACCCAGTACTTC
NA	TRBV5-1	NA	TRBJ2-5	CASSLDGRETETQYF	TGCGCCAGCAGCTTGGATGGCAGGGAGACGGAGACCCAGTACTTC
NA	TRBV11-2	NA	TRBJ2-2	CASSSLGRLTGELFF	TGTGCCAGCAGCAGTTTAGGGAGGCTCACCGGGGAGCTGTTTTTT
TRBD2	TRBV2	NA	TRBJ2-1	CASSAEREERFF	TGTGCCAGCAGTGCGGAGCGGGAGGAAAGGTTCTTC
TRBD1	TRBV10-3	NA	TRBJ2-3	CAISGGQGSTDTQYF	TGTGCCATCAGTGGGGGACAGGGAAGCACAGATACGCAGTATTTT
NA	TRBV5-1	NA	TRBJ2-3	CASSLDRGGFSDTQYF	TGCGCCAGCAGCTTGGACAGAGGGGGATTCTCAGATACGCAGTATTTT